The 27 T cell receptor beta chains below were found in one sample sequenced in a study of spatial heterogeneity in lung cancer. Time point meaning: sample taken at primary tumor resection. TCRdb fed the 5' RACE reads into MiXCR, producing one record per CDR3 protein. The sample contains over 50,000 distinct CDR3 sequences, under 7.5% of which appear only once. The sequences come from PBMCs, collected at surgery. The source of these receptors is a female donor with early-stage non-small cell lung cancer.

The chain carries TRBV20-1 and TRBJ2-3; tentatively, D is TRBD2 (6 bases). Germline assignment: CDR1 DFQATT and CDR2 SNEGSKA (reference sequence). V was clipped by 0 bases and J by 5 bases, with 15 bases between them. The CDR3 loop spans 15 amino acids. CDR3 residues: CSARDLTGEVDTQYF. Here the CDR3 DNA reads TGCAGTGCTAGAGATTTGACGGGAGAAGTAGATACGCAGTATTTT.

In this sample, this clonotype turned up a few times. The chain combines TRBV27 with TRBJ2-1; 10 bases are shared with TRBD1. Germline loops: CDR1 MNHEY, CDR2 SMNVEV (reference sequence). Trimming took 6 bases from V and 5 from J; bases not matched to a gene: 4. This CDR3 contains 14 residues. The CDR3 DNA follows: TGTGCCAGCAGCCGGGACAGGGGAGACAATGAGCAGTTCTTC. This codes for CASSRDRGDNEQFF.

J is TRBJ1-1 and V is TRBV29-1, with TRBD1 matching 7 bases. CDR3 length: 14 amino acids. Per the germline V gene, CDR1 is SQVTM and CDR2 is ANQGSEA. With 5 bases clipped from V and 0 bases from J, the junction kept 6 bases outside the gene matches. CDR3 sequence reads: CSVPGQTMNTEAFF. CDR3 DNA: TGCAGCGTTCCGGGACAGACAATGAACACTGAAGCTTTCTTT.

The chain joins TRBV6-1 to TRBJ1-5; D uncertain. Trimming removed 1 base at V and 3 bases at J, with 19 bases between. Germline lookup yields CDR1 MNHNS and CDR2 SASEGT. CDR3 length: 18 amino acids. CDR3 nucleotide sequence: TGTGCCAGCAGTGAAGAGGGCCGTGGGGATGGTTTCAATCAGCCCCAGCATTTT. It codes for CASSEEGRGDGFNQPQHF.

V and J are TRBV6-6 and TRBJ2-5, with a weak D call TRBD1 (5 bases). V lost 0 bases and J 5 bases, leaving 10 bases between the germline ends. CDR3 length equals 14 residues. Germline V lookup: CDR1 MNHNY, CDR2 SVGAGI (reference sequence). CDR3 sequence: CASSYSQGRETQYF. Written as DNA, the CDR3 is TGTGCCAGCAGTTACTCGCAGGGAAGGGAGACCCAGTACTTC.

This clonotype was seen at least ten times. The J gene is TRBJ1-2, the V gene TRBV29-1, with 12 bases matching TRBD1. V trimming: 1 base; J trimming: 6 bases; junction bases outside the gene matches: 3. Germline assignment: CDR1 SQVTM and CDR2 ANQGSEA. This CDR3 region has 14 residues. The CDR3 sequence is CSVEGGTGGDGYTF. The CDR3 DNA reads as TGCAGCGTTGAAGGGGGGACAGGGGGCGATGGCTACACCTTC.

The rearrangement joins TRBV29-1 to TRBJ1-1; D not certain. V was shortened by 3 bases and J by 8 bases, with 13 bases between the two germline ends. This CDR3 has 12 residues. Germline CDR1 and CDR2: SQVTM and ANQGSEA. This CDR3 reads CSVDWTSPEAFF. In nucleotides, the CDR3 is TGCAGCGTTGACTGGACTTCTCCCGAAGCTTTCTTT.

At least ten counts were recorded for this clonotype. The chain carries TRBV4-1 and TRBJ1-6, with unresolved D. The germline V and J ends were trimmed by 5 bases and 14 bases, with 19 bases remaining between them. The CDR3 contains 14 residues. CDR1 MGHRA and CDR2 YSYEKL come from the germline V gene. The chain's CDR3 is CASSSPFTGESLHF. CDR3 bases: TGCGCCAGCAGCTCACCCTTCACCGGGGAGTCCCTCCACTTT.

In this sample, this clonotype turned up many times. This rearrangement joins TRBV7-6 to TRBJ2-1, with 10 nucleotides matching TRBD1. CDR3 size: 14 residues. Germline loops: CDR1 SGHVS, CDR2 FNYEAQ. Trimming took 5 bases from V and 5 from J; bases not matched to a gene: 3. CDR3 DNA sequence: TGTGCCAGCAGCGTCGGGACAGGGGACAATGAGCAGTTCTTC. Encoded protein: CASSVGTGDNEQFF.

There are many counts of this clonotype. The rearrangement joins TRBV6-5 to TRBJ1-3; no clear D. Germline V lookup: CDR1 MNHEY, CDR2 SVGAGI. The CDR3 has 13 amino acids. V was pared by 6 bases and J by 0 bases, with 6 bases between. The CDR3 loop is CASRSFSGNTIYF. The CDR3 nucleotides are TGTGCCAGCAGGTCCTTCTCTGGAAACACCATATATTTT.

This clonotype was seen a handful of times. The chain combines TRBV5-1 with TRBJ1-5, with unresolved D. The CDR3 totals 14 residues. Germline-derived CDR1 and CDR2 are SGHRS and YFSETQ. With 0 bases removed from V and 5 bases from J, the gap between germline ends came to 9 bases. The CDR3 loop reads CASSLEGIDQPQHF. The CDR3, as DNA: TGCGCCAGCAGCTTGGAAGGTATAGATCAGCCCCAGCATTTT.

This clonotype has at least ten counts. The chain combines TRBV9 with TRBJ1-5; D may be TRBD1 (6 bases). Germline V gene sequence: CDR1 SGDLS, CDR2 YYNGEE. CDR3 length: 14 amino acids. V was cut by 4 bases and J by 4 bases, with 12 bases left in between. This chain's CDR3 is CASSPGQINQPQHF. The CDR3, as DNA: TGTGCCAGCAGCCCCGGACAGATAAATCAGCCCCAGCATTTT.

The table lists this clonotype with a few counts. The genes are TRBV3-1 and TRBJ2-2; D uncertain. The CDR3 loop spans 14 amino acids. Germline assignment: CDR1 LGHDT and CDR2 YNNKEL (reference sequence). V dropped 2 bases and J dropped 0 bases, with 4 bases sitting between them. Written as DNA, the CDR3 is TGTGCCAGCAGCCAACAAACGAACACCGGGGAGCTGTTTTTT. Translated, it gives CASSQQTNTGELFF. Using reference TRBV3-1 and TRBJ2-2 for the parts outside the CDR3, the full variable domain is DTAVSQTPKYLVTQMGNDKSIKCEQNLGHDTMYWYKQDSKKFLKIMFSYNNKELIINETVPNRFSPKSPDKAHLNLHINSLELGDSAVYFCASSQQTNTGELFFGEGSRLTVL.

Sample share makes this clonotype medium-sized. This chain links TRBV21-1 with TRBJ2-2; TRBD1, the table's D call, was not compared with the DNA. TRBV21-1 is labeled a pseudogene. The CDR3 sequence is 18 residues long. The CDR3 nucleotides read TGTGCCAGCAGCCCTCCTCCGGCCGGGACCTTGAACACCGGGGAGCTGTTTTTT. Translated, it gives CASSPPPAGTLNTGELFF.

This clonotype was picked up a small number of times. CDR3 DNA sequence: TGTGCCAGTAACGCGGGAGGGAACAGTGAGCAGTTCTTC. Encoded protein: CASNAGGNSEQFF. J is TRBJ2-1 and V is TRBV19, with 9 bases matching TRBD2. In germline, CDR1 is LNHDA, CDR2 SQIVND (reference sequence). Trimming took 7 bases from V and 9 from J; bases not matched to a gene: 7. The CDR3 loop spans 13 amino acids.

This clonotype showed up many times. V usage is TRBV12-3 or TRBV12-4 and J usage is TRBJ2-6, with no clear D. V lost 5 bases and J lost 4, with 9 bases in between. The CDR3 sequence is 14 residues long. CDR3 nucleotides: TGTGCCAGCAGTCCTTATCGAGGGGCCAACGTCCTGACTTTC. It is translated as CASSPYRGANVLTF.

The chain combines TRBV7-2 with TRBJ2-3; no clear D gene. Trimming pared 4 bases from V and 0 bases from J, leaving 8 bases between. The CDR3 spans 14 residues. Germline V gene lookup returns CDR1 SGHTA and CDR2 FQGNSA. CDR3 in amino acids: CASSSTASTDTQYF. CDR3 bases: TGTGCCAGCAGCTCCACGGCTAGCACAGATACGCAGTATTTT.

The genes are TRBV19 and TRBJ1-2, with TRBD1 as a possible D gene (6 bases). This CDR3 has 15 residues. The V and J ends lost 1 base and 3 bases respectively, with 12 bases between them. The germline V gene encodes CDR1 LNHDA and CDR2 SQIVND (reference sequence). CDR3 sequence: CASSIGSQGYYGYTF. CDR3 DNA sequence: TGTGCCAGTAGTATAGGCTCTCAGGGGTACTATGGCTACACCTTC.

In its sample, this clonotype was seen many times. J is TRBJ2-3 and V is TRBV12-3 or TRBV12-4, with D perhaps TRBD2 (5 bases). The CDR3 contains 12 residues. The V end was cut by 6 bases, the J end by 2 bases, with 6 bases between. Here the CDR3 reads CASSGLTDTQYF. The CDR3 DNA reads as TGTGCCAGCAGCGGACTCACAGATACGCAGTATTTT.

This clonotype is termed medium-sized. The chain uses TRBV29-1 and TRBJ2-2, with a tentative D call TRBD2 (5 bases). Deletions cut 6 bases from V and 5 bases from J, with 13 bases between. The CDR3 contains 13 residues. The germline CDR1 and CDR2 sequences are SQVTM and ANQGSEA. CDR3 in amino acids: CSVRRGGTGELFF. The DNA of the CDR3 is TGCAGCGTGAGACGGGGTGGAACCGGGGAGCTGTTTTTT.

The rearrangement uses TRBV27 and TRBJ2-7; no firm D call. Trimming took 3 bases from V and 5 from J, leaving 11 bases between them. The CDR3 consists of 13 residues. Germline CDR1 MNHEY, CDR2 SMNVEV (reference sequence). The CDR3 sequence is CASSFAATHEQYF. As DNA, the CDR3 is TGTGCCAGCAGTTTTGCCGCGACCCACGAGCAGTACTTC.

This clonotype was seen a handful of times. J is TRBJ2-5 and V is TRBV12-3 or TRBV12-4; weak D call: TRBD2 (5 bases). This CDR3 is built from 15 residues. Trimming removed 6 bases at V and 2 bases at J, with 16 bases between. For the CDR3, the DNA is TGTGCCAGCAGCAGTAGGGCCTCGGGACAAGAGACCCAGTACTTC. It yields the protein CASSSRASGQETQYF.

This clonotype was recorded a few times. The gene calls are TRBV5-1 and TRBJ1-4, with unresolved D. Trimming cost V 4 bases and J 0 bases, with 10 bases left between them. CDR3 size: 15 residues. Germline V gene sequence: CDR1 SGHRS, CDR2 YFSETQ. CDR3 loop: CASSPEAATNEKLFF. The CDR3 nucleotides read TGCGCCAGCAGCCCGGAGGCCGCAACTAATGAAAAACTGTTTTTT.

This clonotype has only a few counts. The V gene is TRBV10-1, the J gene TRBJ2-3; D gene ambiguous. Germline CDR1 reads WNHNN; CDR2 reads SYGVQD (reference sequence). This CDR3 has 14 amino acids. The V end was cut by 5 bases, the J end by 0 bases, with 9 bases between. CDR3 sequence reads: CASSRLLSTDTQYF. The CDR3 DNA reads as TGCGCCAGCAGTCGGCTACTCAGCACAGATACGCAGTATTTT.

This clonotype was seen repeatedly, ten times or more. The V and J genes are TRBV4-2 and TRBJ1-2; D is undetermined. V lost 1 base to trimming and J lost 1 base, with 10 bases between them. The CDR3 consists of 15 residues. Germline V gene data show CDR1 as LGHNA and CDR2 as YNFKEQ. CDR3 coding DNA: TGTGCCAGCAGCCAAGCGGGTTTCAGTAACTATGGCTACACCTTC. Translation: CASSQAGFSNYGYTF.

This chain joins TRBV23-1 and TRBJ2-1; D is unclear. TRBV23-1 is labeled an ORF, and its function is uncertain. The length of the CDR3 is 12 residues. V was pared by 3 bases and J by 9 bases, with 9 bases between. CDR3 DNA: TGCGCCAGCAGTCAGGACCCTAGTGAGCAGTTCTTC. It specifies CASSQDPSEQFF.

The rearrangement uses TRBV2 and TRBJ2-1; 13 nucleotides agree with TRBD2. The CDR3 runs 16 residues. Germline V gives CDR1 SNHLY, CDR2 FYNNEI. Trimming took 6 bases from V and 8 from J; bases not matched to a gene: 10. CDR3 in DNA: TGTGCCAGCAGGGAACTAGCGGGGGGGCTTGTCCATGAGCAGTTCTTC. Protein: CASRELAGGLVHEQFF.